The sequence of this TCR beta chain was determined in a study of T cells in Graves' hyperthyroidism and ophthalmopathy (dated by TCRdb to 2018 to 2020). In terms of the full investigation: Peripheral blood samples were taken at initial diagnosis, before any treatment was given. The 100 or so discovery patients were randomly divided into training and test sets at a 7:3 ratio. Once sampling was done, hyperthyroidism patients were given methimazole at a starting dose of 30 mg daily, whereas ophthalmopathy patients were given high-dose intravenous methylprednisolone. The paper reports TCR Vbeta CDR3 sequencing of roughly 140 peripheral blood samples: around 45 ophthalmopathy, some 80 hyperthyroidism and approximately 17 progressor patients. Prospective prediction of ophthalmopathy was tested in an independent validation cohort of about 19 hyperthyroidism patients and some 17 patients who later progressed to ophthalmopathy. A discovery cohort of roughly 96 patients, about 43 with Graves' ophthalmopathy and 55 to 65 with stable Graves' hyperthyroidism, was used to find distinguishing TCR V-J signatures. The study also compared thyroid tissue and blood T-cell repertoires from several Graves' hyperthyroidism patients. Study-wide findings and limitations: During validation, the model predicted progression to ophthalmopathy a median of around 7 months ahead of onset, with almost 71% sensitivity and 72% to 85% specificity. Most expanded thyroid clonotypes (frequency above 0.001) were also found in blood, which suggests that blood repertoires may mirror thyroid immune responses. Sample size was not statistically predetermined, and investigators were not blinded to group allocation. A 13 V-J signature model separated ophthalmopathy from stable hyperthyroidism, with around 91% sensitivity and roughly 82% specificity in cross-validation and 80%/75% in testing.

The TCR beta CDR3 regions were amplified from the RNA transcripts. The TCR CDR3 was subjected to a first round of RT-PCR using the HTBI primer set and the Qiagen OneStep RT-PCR kit. The libraries were constructed in a second round of multiplex PCR and then size-selected and purified. The libraries were sequenced on an Illumina HiSeq2000 using paired-end 100 bp reads. The source study handled its data this way. SOAPnuke was used to process the raw data, throwing out any read that contained adapters or uncalled bases, had a mean Phred below 15, or lacked an exact constant-primer or identifier match. COPE v1.2.5 was used to merge high-quality paired reads, and clonotypes were defined as unique nucleotide sequences. Clonotypes were aligned to IMGT TRBV, TRBD and TRBJ reference segments using MiTCR v1.1. Only V-J combinations with frequency above 0.0001, covering 99.2% of repertoires, were analysed. A TCS score was defined as the ratio between F50 (clonal expansion) and ExV (chaos), using BLOSUM62-based TCRdist between CDR3 peptides within each V-J. Welch's t-statistics and random forest reduced just over 500 V-J features to about 13, which were used in a naive Bayes classifier (R e1071). TCRdb reran the public reads through fastp at Q25 and MiXCR, keeping productive beta chains. Entries are consolidated by CDR3 protein sequence, retaining the most common genes and DNA. The V and J calls here are based on TCRdb, not the publication. In this sample the table shows fewer than 350,000 distinct CDR3 sequences, around 18% of which occur a single time. Of the sample, around 16% is held by the ten largest clones.

Ophthalmopathy patients had moderately to severely active disease, Clinical Activity Score of at least 3, NOSPECS grade of at least 4, and duration under 3 months. Any patient with an uncontrolled infection, another autoimmune disease, pregnancy or lactation was excluded. Diagnoses were established on the basis of clinical symptoms, serum thyroxine and TRAb, thyroid ultrasound, and orbital computed tomography. PBMCs were isolated from 10 ml of fresh peripheral blood by Ficoll-Paque density gradient centrifugation. Total RNA was extracted using Trizol reagent, and RNA quality was assessed on an Agilent 2100 Bioanalyzer. There are 15 amino acids in the CDR3, from cysteine to phenylalanine inclusive. Only CDR3 DNA is held: 45 bases, read in frame from base 1. V loses 4 bases, J loses 2 bases, and the germline ends lie 16 bases apart. CDR1 and CDR2 are drawn from the germline V gene: SGHRS, YFSETQ. This clonotype appeared many times. Its antigen specificity is not known. The record has no base qualities; no much larger clone is one base away.

This TCR came from a woman aged 40-49 years with Graves' ophthalmopathy. The rearranged chain carries TRBV5-1 and TRBJ2-7; 5 matching bases give a weak D call of TRBD2. The source material was blood. The CDR3 reads as follows: CASSLVGAPAYEQYF. Here is the DNA: TGCGCCAGCAGCCTCGTGGGAGCTCCCGCCTACGAGCAGTACTTC.